The 7 T cell receptor beta chains presented below share a single source sample, sequenced in a study of OX40 agonist ivuxolimab in advanced cancers. The protocol was immunoSEQ multiplex PCR, while the TCRdb copy is restricted to in-frame clones and leaves out a portion. The sample contains roughly 64,000 clones, about 83% of which appear only once. This specimen was CD4+ or CD8+ T cells sorted from blood, taken in a trial of the OX40 agonist ivuxolimab. These receptor sequences come from an adult with an advanced solid tumor such as melanoma, head and neck, liver or kidney cancer.

This clone was found a few times. This rearrangement joins TRBV5-6 to TRBJ2-7; D might be TRBD2 (7 bases). Trimming pared 0 bases from V and 11 bases from J, leaving 24 bases between. From germline, CDR1 is SGHDT and CDR2 YYEEEE. The CDR3 sequence is 16 residues long. The CDR3 DNA follows: TGTGCCAGCAGCTTGGCTCATCGGGGGGCGACGCAAAATAAGTACTTC. Its translation: CASSLAHRGATQNKYF.

The V and J genes are TRBV28 and TRBJ1-5, with D perhaps matching TRBD1 (6 bases). V lost 7 bases and J 9 bases, leaving 13 bases between the germline ends. The CDR3 consists of 12 residues. CDR1 and CDR2 from the germline V gene are MDHEN and SYDVKM. CDR3 DNA: TGTGCCAGCAACCCAGGGGTGCGGCCCCAGCATTTT. It yields the protein CASNPGVRPQHF.

The rearrangement uses TRBV7-8 and TRBJ2-2; 8 positions agree with TRBD1. The germline gives CDR1 SGHVS, CDR2 FQNEAQ. This CDR3 comprises 17 residues. V lost 4 bases to trimming and J lost 2 bases; unmatched junction nucleotides: 9. This chain's CDR3 is CASSSPAGQGNTGELFF. CDR3 nucleotides: TGTGCCAGCAGCTCACCGGCCGGACAGGGAAACACCGGGGAGCTGTTTTTT.

The chain employs TRBV18 and TRBJ2-1; maybe TRBD2 (6 bases). Germline V gene sequence: CDR1 KGHSH, CDR2 LQKENI. The CDR3 totals 14 residues. Trimming left V 3 bases short and J 8 bases short, with 14 bases between. The CDR3 DNA sequence: TGTGCCAGCTCACCCCGAAGGAGGGAAGATGAGCAGTTCTTC. Encoded protein: CASSPRRREDEQFF.

V usage is TRBV28 and J usage is TRBJ1-5; D gene ambiguous. Germline-derived CDR1 and CDR2 are MDHEN and SYDVKM. Trimming took 4 bases from V and 4 from J, leaving 14 bases between them. The CDR3 is 15 residues long. The CDR3: CASSSPDRRNQPQHF. CDR3 DNA: TGTGCCAGCAGTTCCCCGGACCGCCGAAATCAGCCCCAGCATTTT.

The V gene is TRBV6-5, the J gene TRBJ1-5; 8 positions agree with TRBD1. The V segment lost 0 bases and the J segment 4 bases; nucleotides outside the gene matches: 2. This CDR3 comprises 15 residues. Per germline, CDR1 MNHEY and CDR2 SVGAGI. The CDR3 bases are TGTGCCAGCAGTTACTCCGGACAGGGAAATCAGCCCCAGCATTTT. The encoded protein is CASSYSGQGNQPQHF.

The chain carries TRBV6-6 and TRBJ2-1; 7 bases align to TRBD1. Trimming cost V 10 bases and J 4 bases; bases outside gene matches: 13. Germline values: CDR1 MNHNY, CDR2 SVGAGI (reference sequence). The CDR3 covers 15 residues. The DNA of the CDR3 is TGTGCCACCAAGACCTCCGGGACAGCTTACAATGAGCAGTTCTTC. This gives the protein CATKTSGTAYNEQFF.